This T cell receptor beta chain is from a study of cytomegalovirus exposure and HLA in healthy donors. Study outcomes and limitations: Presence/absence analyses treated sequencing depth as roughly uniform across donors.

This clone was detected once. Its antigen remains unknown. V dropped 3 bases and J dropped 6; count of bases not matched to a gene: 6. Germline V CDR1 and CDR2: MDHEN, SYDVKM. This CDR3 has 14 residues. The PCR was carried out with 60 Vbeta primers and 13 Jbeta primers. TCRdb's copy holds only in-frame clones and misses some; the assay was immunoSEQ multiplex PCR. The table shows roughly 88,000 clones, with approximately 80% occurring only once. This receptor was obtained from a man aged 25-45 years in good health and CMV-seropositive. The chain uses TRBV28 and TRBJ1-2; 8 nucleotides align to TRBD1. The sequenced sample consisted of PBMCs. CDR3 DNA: TGTGCCAGCAGTTTGGACGGGACAGGCCATGGCTACACCTTC. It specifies CASSLDGTGHGYTF.